This T cell receptor beta chain was sequenced for a study of neurological immune-mediated disorders. Findings and limits, study-wide: While HTLV-1-associated myelopathy showed the greatest TCR clonal expansion, multiple sclerosis showed the least, falling below healthy controls. None of the CDR3 amino acid sequences of expanded clones were shared across subjects, and this suggested private repertoires in all groups.

A word on this clonotype: Its cognate antigen is unknown.

About 1 million sorted CD4+ or CD8+ T cells made each library. The CDR3 contains 17 residues. V was clipped by 6 bases and J by 7 bases; unmatched bases: 15. In germline, CDR1 is ENHRY, CDR2 SYGVKD. TCRdb passed the 5' RACE reads through MiXCR, listing each CDR3 protein once. The sample consists of approximately 44,000 distinct CDR3 sequences, about 5% of them appearing once. The chain carries TRBV10-3 and TRBJ2-1, with 10 bases matching TRBD2. The origin of this receptor is a woman aged 18-30 years with multiple sclerosis. The sample comprised CD4+ T cells from blood. This CDR3 reads CAIRDGTSVGAGNEQFF. The CDR3 coding sequence is TGTGCCATCAGGGACGGGACTAGCGTGGGGGCTGGTAATGAGCAGTTCTTC.